One and the same sample provided the 31 T cell receptor beta chains below, sequenced in a study of technical replicates of blood from a handful of donors. The assay was immunoSEQ multiplex PCR, and TCRdb's table has in-frame clones only and misses some. This table holds tens of thousands of clones, 95% to 97% found once. Source material: T cells isolated from PBMCs. All receptors derive from a human donor in good health.

The chain combines TRBV11-3 with TRBJ2-7; 9 positions match TRBD1. Unmatched junction bases numbered 6, after V lost 3 bases and J lost 6 bases. Germline CDR1 is SGHNT and CDR2 is YENEEA. This CDR3 is 14 amino acids long. The CDR3 DNA reads as TGTGCCAGCAGCTTTGGGACAGGGTCCATCGAGCAGTACTTC. It codes for CASSFGTGSIEQYF.

The chain uses TRBV19 and TRBJ2-1; the match to TRBD2 covers 13 bases. The germline CDR1 and CDR2 sequences are LNHDA and SQIVND (reference sequence). This CDR3 comprises 16 residues. V lost 4 bases, J lost 8 bases, and 8 bases stayed unmatched. CDR3 in amino acids: CASSTRTSGRQHEQFF. The CDR3 coding sequence is TGTGCCAGTAGTACTCGGACTAGCGGGAGACAGCATGAGCAGTTCTTC.

The chain has TRBV9 and TRBJ1-2, with D possibly matching TRBD1 (5 bases). Trimming left V 1 base short and J 2 bases short, with 12 bases between. The CDR3 contains 15 residues. CDR1 is SGDLS, CDR2 YYNGEE, per germline. The CDR3 nucleotides read TGTGCCAGCAGCGTAAAAGACAGCCGCAACTATGGCTACACCTTC. Its translation: CASSVKDSRNYGYTF.

This sequence joins TRBV6-5 and TRBJ2-2; no firm D call. V lost 7 bases and J lost 0, with 12 bases in between. The CDR3 is 15 amino acids. Germline values: CDR1 MNHEY, CDR2 SVGAGI. CDR3: CASTRGLSNTGELFF. The CDR3 coding sequence is TGTGCCAGCACCAGAGGCTTATCGAACACCGGGGAGCTGTTTTTT.

The V call is TRBV29-1, the J call TRBJ1-1; 9 bases match TRBD1. This CDR3 region has 12 residues. V lost 4 bases, J lost 10 bases, and 7 bases stayed unmatched. CDR1 is SQVTM and CDR2 is ANQGSEA in the germline V gene. The CDR3 loop reads CSVAQGALGAFF. In DNA, the CDR3 is TGCAGCGTTGCACAGGGGGCGCTGGGAGCTTTCTTT.

V gene TRBV2 combines with J gene TRBJ2-5; 8 bases agree with TRBD1. The CDR3 sequence is 14 residues long. With 6 bases clipped from V and 5 bases from J, the junction kept 8 bases outside the gene matches. Germline CDR1 and CDR2: SNHLY and FYNNEI. CDR3 protein: CASRVRTGLETQYF. The CDR3 region has the DNA TGTGCCAGCAGGGTCCGGACAGGGCTGGAGACCCAGTACTTC.

The rearrangement uses TRBV6-1 and TRBJ2-3; 13 bases line up with TRBD2. This CDR3 region has 16 residues. V was pared by 3 bases and J by 2 bases, with 2 bases of the junction left unmatched. CDR1 and CDR2 from the germline V gene are MNHNS and SASEGT. CDR3 sequence reads: CASSEGLAGHTDTQYF. CDR3 DNA sequence: TGTGCCAGCAGTGAGGGACTAGCGGGGCACACAGATACGCAGTATTTT.

A single count supports this clone. The chain has TRBV5-4 and TRBJ1-3; D remains unclear. Trimming stripped 3 bases from V and 4 bases from J, with 14 bases between. From germline, CDR1 is SGHNT and CDR2 YYREEE (reference sequence). CDR3 size: 15 residues. This CDR3 is CASSSLAERGNTIYF. CDR3 nucleotides: TGTGCCAGCAGCTCCCTGGCAGAGAGGGGAAACACCATATATTTT.

The chain joins TRBV27 to TRBJ2-7; D might be TRBD1 (5 bases). Deletions cut 3 bases from V and 3 bases from J, with 21 bases between. The CDR3 is 17 amino acids. Germline lookup yields CDR1 MNHEY and CDR2 SMNVEV (reference sequence). CDR3 amino acids: CASSFWGGATKRYEQYF. The DNA of the CDR3 is TGTGCCAGCAGTTTCTGGGGTGGGGCGACAAAACGCTACGAGCAGTACTTC.

The chain is built from TRBV28 and TRBJ2-1; 9 nucleotides match TRBD1. Germline V gene data show CDR1 as MDHEN and CDR2 as SYDVKM. The CDR3 is made up of 16 amino acids. V lost 4 bases and J lost 7; bases outside the gene matches: 11. DNA of the CDR3: TGTGCCAGCAGTTCCCCCGGGACAGGGAAGTTAAATGAGCAGTTCTTC. This sequence encodes CASSSPGTGKLNEQFF.

In DNA, the CDR3 is TGTGCCATCAACCGACAGGGGTTGAACACTGAAGCTTTCTTT. It is translated as CAINRQGLNTEAFF. The V and J genes are TRBV10-3 and TRBJ1-1, with TRBD1 matching over 8 bases. V shed 7 bases and J 0 bases; nucleotides not matched to a gene: 4. CDR1 is ENHRY and CDR2 is SYGVKD in the germline V gene. The CDR3 is 14 residues long.

J is TRBJ2-7 and V is TRBV5-4; possibly TRBD1 for D (6 bases). V lost 4 bases to trimming and J lost 6 bases, with 14 bases between them. The CDR3 is 13 amino acids. The V gene's germline CDR1 is SGHNT and CDR2 YYREEE (reference sequence). For the CDR3, the DNA is TGTGCCAGCAGCCCAGACAGGCTTCGCGAGCAGTACTTC. Translating gives CASSPDRLREQYF.

The chain couples TRBV21-1 to TRBJ2-6; the table's D call of TRBD1 was not tested on the DNA. TRBV21-1 represents a pseudogene. The length of the CDR3 is 19 residues. CDR3 sequence reads: CASSTPGQIVLWGANVLTF. DNA of the CDR3: TGTGCCAGCTCTACTCCGGGACAAATCGTCCTCTGGGGGGCCAACGTCCTGACTTTC.

This clone has a single count. This chain links TRBV9 with TRBJ2-7, with a tentative D call TRBD1 (6 bases). The CDR3 is 16 amino acids. The germline V gene has CDR1 SGDLS and CDR2 YYNGEE. The V end was cut by 4 bases, the J end by 2 bases, with 19 bases between. The CDR3 here is CASSPWGQGGPYEQYF. The CDR3 nucleotides are TGTGCCAGCAGCCCGTGGGGGCAGGGCGGCCCCTACGAGCAGTACTTC.

CDR3 region: CASRGRDIHSNQPQHF. CDR3 nucleotides: TGTGCCAGTAGGGGACGGGACATTCATAGCAATCAGCCCCAGCATTTT. The chain employs TRBV19 and TRBJ1-5, with D possibly TRBD1 on 6 matching bases. The CDR3 has 16 amino acids. The germline V and J ends were trimmed by 6 bases and 0 bases, with 15 bases remaining between them. The germline CDR1 and CDR2 sequences are LNHDA and SQIVND (reference sequence).

This rearrangement joins TRBV2 to TRBJ1-4, with D tentatively TRBD1 (5 bases). V was trimmed by 6 bases and J by 3 bases, leaving 8 bases between them. The V gene's germline CDR1 is SNHLY and CDR2 FYNNEI. CDR3 size: 13 residues. In DNA form, the CDR3 reads TGTGCCAGCAGCAGGGAATCTAATGAAAAACTGTTTTTT. Its protein is CASSRESNEKLFF.

This clone was recorded only once. V and J are TRBV28 and TRBJ2-7; 9 bases align to TRBD1. The ends lost 6 bases at V and 5 bases at J; junction bases unmatched: 14. Looked up from germline, CDR1 is MDHEN and CDR2 is SYDVKM. The CDR3 has 16 amino acids. The CDR3 protein is CASSSLVGQGSNEQYF. The CDR3 coding sequence is TGTGCCAGCAGCAGTTTAGTAGGACAGGGGTCAAACGAGCAGTACTTC.

The V gene is TRBV9, the J gene TRBJ1-1, with a weak D call TRBD1 (5 bases). The V gene lost 2 bases and the J gene lost 3 bases, with 14 bases spanning the gap. The germline V gene encodes CDR1 SGDLS and CDR2 YYNGEE. This CDR3 is 15 amino acids long. The CDR3 loop is CASSVSGRGYTEAFF. The CDR3 DNA reads as TGTGCCAGCAGCGTGAGCGGACGGGGGTACACTGAAGCTTTCTTT.

This clone was detected once. The J gene is TRBJ1-3, the V gene TRBV28, with unresolved D. Between the trimmed V and J ends, which lost 6 bases and 0 bases, there was a span of 12 bases. Per the germline V gene, CDR1 is MDHEN and CDR2 is SYDVKM. The CDR3 is 15 amino acids. CDR3 sequence (DNA): TGTGCCAGCAGCCCCCCGACATTCTCTGGAAACACCATATATTTT. Residues: CASSPPTFSGNTIYF.

The chain links TRBV4-1 to TRBJ2-3, with D possibly being TRBD1 (5 bases). CDR1 MGHRA and CDR2 YSYEKL come from the germline V gene. The CDR3 runs to 14 residues. Trimming shortened V by 1 base and J by 5 bases, and 10 bases separated the two germline ends. CDR3 region: CASSQVGPRDTQYF. The CDR3 coding sequence is TGCGCCAGCAGCCAAGTGGGGCCTAGAGATACGCAGTATTTT.

This chain links TRBV30 with TRBJ2-7; 9 bases line up with TRBD1. Trimming at V came to 3 bases and at J to 2 bases, leaving 5 bases not matched to a gene. The CDR3 totals 14 residues. Germline CDR1 and CDR2: GTSNPN and SVGIG (reference sequence). CDR3 nucleotides: TGTGCCTGGAGGAGGGGGACAGGGCCCTACGAGCAGTACTTC. Translated, it gives CAWRRGTGPYEQYF.

The chain employs TRBV5-1 and TRBJ2-3, with TRBD1 as a possible D gene (5 bases). V dropped 4 bases and J dropped 1 base, with 13 bases sitting between them. Germline assignment: CDR1 SGHRS and CDR2 YFSETQ. The CDR3 consists of 15 residues. CDR3 sequence: CASSPGQGGTDTQYF. CDR3 bases: TGCGCCAGCAGCCCCGGGCAGGGCGGCACAGATACGCAGTATTTT.

The chain links TRBV4-2 to TRBJ2-3; D is possibly TRBD2 (7 bases). The germline V gene has CDR1 LGHNA and CDR2 YNFKEQ. The CDR3 has 17 residues. Trimming shortened V by 0 bases and J by 5 bases, and 18 bases separated the two germline ends. CDR3 DNA sequence: TGTGCCAGCAGCCAAGAGAGGGGGGGATCAGCGATAGATACGCAGTATTTT. This sequence encodes CASSQERGGSAIDTQYF.

This rearrangement joins TRBV6-5 to TRBJ2-7; D is uncertain. V lost 6 bases, J lost 2 bases, and 14 bases lay in between. The CDR3 length is 14 residues. Germline V CDR1 and CDR2: MNHEY, SVGAGI. The CDR3 spells CASRSATAPYEQYF. In DNA, the CDR3 is TGTGCCAGCAGATCAGCGACTGCCCCCTACGAGCAGTACTTC.

This clone occurred once. The chain links TRBV5-1 to TRBJ1-1, with a tentative D call TRBD1 (5 bases). CDR3 size: 13 residues. Trimming cost V 7 bases and J 5 bases, with 15 bases left between them. The germline CDR1 and CDR2 sequences are SGHRS and YFSETQ. CDR3 loop: CASGSGQGTEAFF. DNA for the CDR3: TGCGCCAGCGGTTCCGGTCAGGGAACTGAAGCTTTCTTT.

This chain connects TRBV30 to TRBJ2-7; no clear D gene. The CDR3 loop spans 14 amino acids. Germline CDR1 is GTSNPN and CDR2 is SVGIG (reference sequence). V shed 0 bases and J shed 6 bases, with 15 bases lying between them. CDR3: CAWSVPLFSSEQYF. In nucleotides, the CDR3 is TGTGCCTGGAGTGTACCCCTATTTAGCTCCGAGCAGTACTTC.

The chain uses TRBV7-9 and TRBJ1-2, with D hard to call. This CDR3 is built from 14 residues. V dropped 1 base and J dropped 4 bases, with 10 bases sitting between them. The germline V gene has CDR1 SEHNR and CDR2 FQNEAQ (reference sequence). The CDR3 reads CASSLEMAAYGYTF. The CDR3, as DNA: TGTGCCAGCAGCTTAGAAATGGCGGCCTATGGCTACACCTTC.

This chain connects TRBV27 to TRBJ2-7, with D hard to call. The CDR3 loop spans 15 amino acids. Germline loops: CDR1 MNHEY, CDR2 SMNVEV (reference sequence). Trimming removed 2 bases from V and 2 bases from J, with 13 bases in between. CDR3 protein: CASSLDGPNPYEQYF. The CDR3 DNA reads TGTGCCAGCAGTTTAGATGGGCCTAACCCCTACGAGCAGTACTTC.

This chain connects TRBV11-3 to TRBJ2-2; D may be TRBD1 (5 bases). The V end was cut by 3 bases, the J end by 0 bases, with 17 bases between. From germline, CDR1 is SGHNT and CDR2 YENEEA. This CDR3 contains 18 residues. The CDR3 DNA follows: TGTGCCAGCAGCTTCCTGGGCTGGGGCAGTACGAACACCGGGGAGCTGTTTTTT. Protein: CASSFLGWGSTNTGELFF. Together with reference TRBV11-3 and TRBJ2-2, the CDR3 gives the full variable domain: EAGVVQSPRYKIIEKKQPVAFWCNPISGHNTLYWYLQNLGQGPELLIRYENEEAVDDSQLPKDRFSAERLKGVDSTLKIQPAELGDSAVYLCASSFLGWGSTNTGELFFGEGSRLTVL.

The rearrangement links TRBV6-5 to TRBJ1-5; D perhaps matches TRBD1 (6 bases). Germline CDR1 MNHEY, CDR2 SVGAGI. The CDR3 contains 14 residues. V lost 6 bases and J lost 7, with 16 bases in between. CDR3 coding DNA: TGTGCCAGCAGGCCTCTTCCAGGGGAACAGCCCCAGCATTTT. It specifies CASRPLPGEQPQHF.

The chain uses TRBV9 and TRBJ2-5; the D gene is possibly TRBD2 (5 bases). Germline V CDR1 and CDR2: SGDLS, YYNGEE. V was shortened by 4 bases and J by 5 bases, with 15 bases between the two germline ends. The CDR3 sequence is 14 residues long. As DNA, the CDR3 is TGTGCCAGCAGCATTGAATCTACGGGGGAGACCCAGTACTTC. Its translation is CASSIESTGETQYF.